This TCR beta chain was identified during a study of shared clonotypes between healthy human individuals (dated by TCRdb to 2018 to 2020). About the full investigation: Three men and two women, aged 18 to 49 years, made up the cohort. For each donor, CD4 naive and CD4 memory were each run on three plates, CD8 naive on two plates, and CD8 memory on one plate. The study deeply sequenced blood TCR repertoires of roughly five healthy adults to estimate repertoire size and the extent of clonotype sharing between individuals. Libraries were prepared and TCR repertoires were sequenced by different laboratories using diverse techniques, in order to increase sequencing depth and limit assay-specific biases. Per donor, leukapheresis produced somewhere between about 0.85 and 9.5 billion PBMCs. What the authors observed across the whole study: Clonotypes shared by all four sorted-subset donors showed higher generation probabilities than non-shared clonotypes. The small number of donors limited the genetic and exposure-history diversity represented. Naive subsets generally had larger estimated clonotype richness than memory subsets did. Across a handful of donors, about 5.2% of naive CD4, around 3.3% of naive CD8, under 2.5% of memory CD4, and roughly 0.41% of memory CD8 clonotypes were shared. Pairwise subsampling led to the expectation that sequencing depth would affect the degree of clonotype sharing among donors. Sampling was restricted to blood, and TCR repertoires in tissues likely differ from the TCR repertoires found in blood. Rarefaction of sorted-subset datasets indicated incomplete sequencing despite the large sequencing depth.

The CDR1 and CDR2 encoded by the germline V gene are WSHSY and SAAADI. After removal of 4 bases from V and 7 bases from J, the junction retains 12 bases not matched to a gene. Reading from cysteine to phenylalanine, the CDR3 counts 16 amino acids. Kept here is only the CDR3 DNA, which spans 48 bases and is read in frame from base 1. Concerning this clone itself: Its antigen is still unknown. Base qualities are not recorded, but no much larger clone differs from it by a single base.

TCR CDR3 regions were amplified from genomic DNA by multiplex PCR using the deep immunoSEQ assay. For each cell subset, the extracted genomic DNA was distributed evenly across all wells of several immunoSEQ 96-well plates, and each plate served as one replicate. Each replicate PCR for sorted subsets received roughly 0.2 ug genomic DNA, equal to tens of thousands of T cell genomes. Purified libraries were quantified with a Qubit 3.0 fluorometer, sized on a Bioanalyzer 2100, and re-quantified with the KAPA Library Quantification kit. Every immunoSEQ 96-well plate was sequenced on a separate single-read 150-cycle Illumina NextSeq 550 flow cell. The source study handled its data this way. Because the immunoSEQ output included only junctional sequences and no quality scores, the filtering could not be the same as the filtering used for full-length reads. Sequences were annotated with PyIR, a Python wrapper for IgBLAST v1.9, using IMGT germline references to assign V/J genes and CDR3. Any read was removed if the V/J assignment was weak (E-value above 1e-6), the CDR3 was missing, or the read contained stop codons, out-of-frame junctions, or ambiguous translated residues. V3J clonotypes were defined as sequences sharing the same inferred V gene, J gene, and CDR3 amino acid sequence. To compute the percentage overlap between repertoires, the number of shared unique clonotypes was divided by the size of the smaller repertoire. Repertoire richness was assessed with RTK rarefaction, the Chao1 estimator, and Recon v2.1 estimates of unobserved clonotypes. Generation probabilities for all TCRbeta clonotypes obtained by the gDNA method from a handful of donors were computed using OLGA. TCRdb limited this immuneACCESS table to in-frame rearrangements with V and J called. A share of clones is missing; checked studies link under half to unresolved V genes, and the rest is unexplained. That table supplies the V and J calls and clone size; D and trimming were determined from the DNA. This sample gives about 2,500,000 clones in total; around nine tenths of them show up just once. The biggest ten clones account for about 0.13% of the sample.

The donors were healthy, HIV-negative adults who had no recently reported acute infections or vaccinations. Every donor was a Caucasian adult residing in Nashville, Tennessee, USA. CD4+ T cells were enriched through magnetic negative selection, after which naive cells were positively selected on CD45RA and the remaining negative fraction served as the memory subset. Blood was collected by leukapheresis, and PBMCs were isolated by Ficoll-Histopaque density gradient centrifugation and then cryopreserved in liquid nitrogen vapor phase. Analytical flow cytometry was used to check the purity and quantity of every magnetically sorted T cell population. Genomic DNA was isolated from every sorted fraction and measured by UV absorbance on a Nanodrop 2000c.

This receptor was identified in a man aged 18 to 30 in good health. This chain joins TRBV10-2 to TRBJ2-7; 11 central nucleotides agree with TRBD2. Source material: naive CD4+ T cells sorted from blood. The sample's cell subset or site label, in plain terms: CD45RA+ positively selected. CDR3 loop: CASSGGSGRAPGEQYF. In nucleotides, the sequence is TGCGCCAGCAGTGGGGGTAGCGGGAGGGCCCCGGGGGAGCAGTACTTC.